These 17 T cell receptor beta chains share one sample of origin, sequenced in a study of cytomegalovirus exposure and HLA in healthy donors. The PCR was carried out with 60 Vbeta primers and 13 Jbeta primers. The repertoire was sequenced with immunoSEQ multiplex PCR; TCRdb's copy has only in-frame clones and lacks some. The repertoire holds 150,000 to 200,000 clones, with approximately 80% as singletons. Specimen: PBMCs. The receptors shown here come from a man younger than 35 in good health and CMV-seronegative.

This sequence joins TRBV5-1 and TRBJ2-3; 8 nucleotides match TRBD1. J lost 3 bases, V lost 5 bases, and 8 bases had no gene match. The germline gives CDR1 SGHRS, CDR2 YFSETQ. The CDR3 is 15 residues long. DNA of the CDR3: TGCGCCAGCAGGACGCAGGGGGCGAAAACAGATACGCAGTATTTT. It specifies CASRTQGAKTDTQYF. The full variable domain, with the rest looked up from reference TRBV5-1 and TRBJ2-3, is KAGVTQTPRYLIKTRGQQVTLSCSPISGHRSVSWYQQTPGQGLQFLFEYFSETQRNKGNFPGRFSGRQFSNSRSEMNVSTLELGDSALYLCASRTQGAKTDTQYFGPGTRLTVL.

This clone was detected once. The chain employs TRBV6-1 and TRBJ1-5; D remains ambiguous. Germline CDR1 is MNHNS and CDR2 is SASEGT. The length of the CDR3 is 11 residues. V lost 2 bases to trimming and J lost 7 bases, with 3 bases between them. CDR3 DNA: TGTGCCAGCAGTGAACGGCAGCCCCAGCATTTT. The encoded protein is CASSERQPQHF.

The CDR3 DNA sequence: TGCGCCAGCGGGGGGACAGTGCAAGAGACCCAGTACTTC. It specifies CASGGTVQETQYF. This chain connects TRBV5-1 to TRBJ2-5; a weak D match, TRBD1 (7 bases). Per the germline V gene, CDR1 is SGHRS and CDR2 is YFSETQ. V was shortened by 7 bases and J by 2 bases, with 12 bases between the two germline ends. The CDR3 is 13 amino acids.

Note on this clone: This same CDR3 is encoded by further DNA sequences in the sample. The chain combines TRBV5-1 with TRBJ2-5, with D possibly being TRBD1 (7 bases). CDR1 and CDR2 (germline): SGHRS, YFSETQ. The V gene lost 1 base and the J gene lost 1 base, with 8 bases spanning the gap. This CDR3 is built from 14 residues. CDR3 in amino acids: CASSLQGGQETQYF. CDR3 in DNA: TGCGCCAGCAGCTTGCAGGGGGGCCAAGAGACCCAGTACTTC.

This clone occurred a few times. The chain employs TRBV19 and TRBJ2-2; D call uncertain. The V gene's germline CDR1 is LNHDA and CDR2 SQIVND (reference sequence). The CDR3 length is 15 residues. The V end was cut by 5 bases, the J end by 9 bases, with 19 bases between. DNA for the CDR3: TGTGCCAGTAGTCTGGCGACCCGAGGTCGCCGGGAGCTGTTTTTT. It translates to CASSLATRGRRELFF.

The gene calls are TRBV18 and TRBJ2-5; 11 bases are shared with TRBD2. With 3 bases clipped from V and 5 bases from J, the junction kept 8 bases outside the gene matches. Germline lookup yields CDR1 KGHSH and CDR2 LQKENI. This CDR3 region has 16 residues. CDR3 region: CASSPLTSGGQETQYF. The CDR3 DNA is TGTGCCAGCTCACCGCTTACTAGCGGGGGACAGGAGACCCAGTACTTC.

The chain couples TRBV9 to TRBJ2-5, with 11 bases lining up with TRBD2. The V and J ends lost 0 bases and 5 bases, in that order; junction bases with no gene match: 3. This CDR3 has 15 amino acids. Per the germline V gene, CDR1 is SGDLS and CDR2 is YYNGEE. In nucleotides, the CDR3 is TGTGCCAGCAGCGTAGGACTAGCGGGAACTGAGACCCAGTACTTC. This sequence encodes CASSVGLAGTETQYF.

V gene TRBV14 combines with J gene TRBJ1-1, with D tentatively TRBD1 (5 bases). Looked up from germline, CDR1 is SGHDN and CDR2 is FVKESK. V dropped 0 bases and J dropped 4 bases, with 12 bases sitting between them. The CDR3 extends over 15 amino acids. The chain's CDR3 is CASSQDRWGGTEAFF. The CDR3 nucleotides read TGTGCCAGCAGCCAAGATCGATGGGGCGGCACTGAAGCTTTCTTT.

Note on this clone: The CDR3 does not end in the conserved phenylalanine or tryptophan, so this is likely a read error. It is unclear where the CDR3 begins or ends on the DNA, so no DNA is shown, and the CDR3 is as TCRdb lists it. The chain is built from TRBV13 and TRBJ1-1. The CDR3 spans 11 residues, counting both ends. Germline values: CDR1 PRHDT, CDR2 FYEKMQ (reference sequence). CDR3 protein: CASSTQVSEAI.

The chain couples TRBV19 to TRBJ1-5; 7 bases line up with TRBD1. The J segment lost 3 bases and the V segment lost 4 bases, leaving 3 bases of the junction unmatched. There are 14 residues in the CDR3. Germline lookup yields CDR1 LNHDA and CDR2 SQIVND (reference sequence). The CDR3 sequence: CASSTGQNNQPQHF. CDR3 sequence (DNA): TGTGCCAGTAGTACGGGACAGAACAATCAGCCCCAGCATTTT.

J is TRBJ2-1 and V is TRBV9; D is unresolved. Per germline, CDR1 SGDLS and CDR2 YYNGEE. Trimming removed 2 bases from V and 5 bases from J, with 2 bases in between. The CDR3 length is 11 residues. CDR3 region: CASSVNNEQFF. The DNA for the CDR3 is TGTGCCAGCAGCGTTAACAATGAGCAGTTCTTC.

This sequence joins TRBV6-5 and TRBJ2-7; D is undetermined. V was clipped by 4 bases and J by 6 bases, with 10 bases between them. CDR1 is MNHEY, CDR2 SVGAGI, per germline. This CDR3 contains 12 residues. The chain's CDR3 is CASSSRLGEQYF. The CDR3 DNA is TGTGCCAGCAGTTCACGACTCGGCGAGCAGTACTTC.

The chain uses TRBV6-1 and TRBJ1-5; D not certain. Germline CDR1 is MNHNS and CDR2 is SASEGT. Trimming pared 2 bases from V and 5 bases from J, leaving 10 bases between. The CDR3 has 14 residues. This CDR3 reads CASSERSRDQPQHF. CDR3 DNA sequence: TGTGCCAGCAGTGAAAGGTCGAGGGATCAGCCCCAGCATTTT.

This sequence joins TRBV2 and TRBJ1-4; D not certain. The V end lost 3 bases, the J end lost 5 bases, and 7 bases lay between the germline ends. Germline lookup yields CDR1 SNHLY and CDR2 FYNNEI. CDR3 length: 13 residues. The CDR3 protein is CASSDPENEKLFF. DNA of the CDR3: TGTGCCAGCAGTGACCCGGAGAATGAAAAACTGTTTTTT.

This clone appeared a single time. V and J are TRBV6-5 and TRBJ1-4; D may be TRBD1 (5 bases). Germline values: CDR1 MNHEY, CDR2 SVGAGI. The CDR3 consists of 13 residues. Trimming cost V 5 bases and J 14 bases, with 18 bases left between them. The CDR3 protein is CASSKMRRGVLFF. The CDR3 DNA is TGTGCCAGCAGTAAGATGAGGAGGGGAGTCCTGTTTTTT.

This clone appeared once. This chain connects TRBV6-1 to TRBJ2-7; tentatively, D is TRBD1 (5 bases). Germline CDR1 and CDR2: MNHNS and SASEGT. The CDR3 covers 15 residues. Trimming shortened V by 2 bases and J by 6 bases, and 17 bases separated the two germline ends. The CDR3 protein is CASSELGQSLVEQYF. The DNA of the CDR3 is TGTGCCAGCAGTGAATTGGGGCAGTCCCTAGTCGAGCAGTACTTC.

The chain links TRBV5-1 to TRBJ2-1, with 12 bases lining up with TRBD2. The germline gives CDR1 SGHRS, CDR2 YFSETQ. V trimming: 5 bases; J trimming: 4 bases; junction bases outside the gene matches: 7. The CDR3 spans 16 residues. The CDR3 DNA follows: TGCGCCAGCAGTCCTGGACTAGCGGGGACTTACAATGAGCAGTTCTTC. This gives the protein CASSPGLAGTYNEQFF.